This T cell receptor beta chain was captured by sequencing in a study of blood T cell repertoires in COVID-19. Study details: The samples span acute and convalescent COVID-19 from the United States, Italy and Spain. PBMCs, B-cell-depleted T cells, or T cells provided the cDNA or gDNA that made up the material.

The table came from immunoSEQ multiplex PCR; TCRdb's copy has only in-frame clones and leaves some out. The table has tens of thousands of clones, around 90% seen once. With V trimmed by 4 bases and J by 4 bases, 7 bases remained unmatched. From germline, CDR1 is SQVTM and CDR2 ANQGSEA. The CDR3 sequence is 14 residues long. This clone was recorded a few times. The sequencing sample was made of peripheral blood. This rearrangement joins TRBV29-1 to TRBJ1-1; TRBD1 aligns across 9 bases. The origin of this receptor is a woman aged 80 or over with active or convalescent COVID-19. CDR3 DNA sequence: TGCAGCGTTGCGACCACAGGGGGCCGCACTGAAGCTTTCTTT. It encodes CSVATTGGRTEAFF.